This T cell receptor beta chain was recorded in a study of cytomegalovirus exposure and HLA in healthy donors. Study-level points and caveats: Association of a missense DCLRE1C variant with TCR beta V- and J-gene trimming was reported in a later analysis.

This clone was observed a few times. Antigen: not known. Vbeta (60) and Jbeta (13) primers were used in the PCR. Generated by immunoSEQ multiplex PCR, the TCRdb table keeps only in-frame clones and is missing some. The repertoire has 100,000 to 150,000 clones, 6.5% to 9.5% of them found once; the top ten carry 5% to 6%. There are 17 residues in the CDR3. Germline-derived CDR1 and CDR2 are ENHRY and SYGVKD. V dropped 4 bases and J dropped 3; count of bases not matched to a gene: 5. It was healthy bone marrow donors who served as donors. The chain carries TRBV10-3 and TRBJ1-6; 11 nucleotides align to TRBD1. The TCR originated in a man aged 40-49 years in good health and CMV-seronegative. Material for sequencing was PBMCs. The CDR3 DNA sequence: TGTGCCATCAGTGTAGGACAGGGGGCATACTATAATTCACCCCTCCACTTT. Protein sequence: CAISVGQGAYYNSPLHF.